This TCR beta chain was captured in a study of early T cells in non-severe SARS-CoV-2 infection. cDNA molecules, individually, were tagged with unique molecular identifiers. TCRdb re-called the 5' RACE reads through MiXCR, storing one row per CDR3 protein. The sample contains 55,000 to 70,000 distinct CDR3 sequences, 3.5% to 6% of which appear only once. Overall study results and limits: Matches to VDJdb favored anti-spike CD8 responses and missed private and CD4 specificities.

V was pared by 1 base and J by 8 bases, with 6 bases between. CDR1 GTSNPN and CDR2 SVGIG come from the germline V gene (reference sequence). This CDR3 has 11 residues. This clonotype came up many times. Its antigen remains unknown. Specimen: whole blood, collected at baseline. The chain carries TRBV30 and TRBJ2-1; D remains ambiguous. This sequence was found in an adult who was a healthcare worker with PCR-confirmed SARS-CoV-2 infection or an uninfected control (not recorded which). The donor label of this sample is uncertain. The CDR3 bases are TGTGCCTGGAGTGAGGAGTATGAGCAGTTCTTC. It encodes CAWSEEYEQFF. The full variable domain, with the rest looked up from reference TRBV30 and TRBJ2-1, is SQTIHQWPATLVQPVGSPLSLECTVEGTSNPNLYWYRQAAGRGLQLLFYSVGIGQISSEVPQNLSASRPQDRQFILSSKKLLLSDSGFYLCAWSEEYEQFFGPGTRLTVL.